One sample yielded the 7 T cell receptor beta chains listed below, sequenced in a study of CD8 T cells in ankylosing spondylitis. Their antigens remain unidentified. Findings and limits, study-wide: A TCR beta motif of 7 to 9 highly homologous variants seemed to mark ankylosing spondylitis blood.

One entry per CDR3 protein, called by TCRdb with MiXCR from the 5' RACE reads. The table records roughly 450,000 distinct CDR3 sequences, roughly 26% of them present only once. The specimen was blood, either unsorted or a sorted T cell fraction (not recorded which). These receptors were obtained from a male donor with ankylosing spondylitis.

This clonotype was detected only a few times. The V and J genes are TRBV5-1 and TRBJ2-1; possibly TRBD1 or TRBD2 for D (6 bases each). Germline CDR1 is SGHRS and CDR2 is YFSETQ. Trimming left V 8 bases short and J 2 bases short, with 17 bases between. The CDR3 consists of 15 residues. The DNA for the CDR3 is TGCGCCAGTCGGAACGCCGGGGGCACCTACAATGAGCAGTTCTTC. Its protein product is CASRNAGGTYNEQFF.

The genes are TRBV20-1 and TRBJ1-2, with D possibly TRBD1 on 6 matching bases. CDR1 is DFQATT, CDR2 SNEGSKA, per germline (reference sequence). V shed 5 bases and J shed 8 bases, with 18 bases lying between them. This CDR3 region has 13 residues. The CDR3 region is CSASSGGQLGYTF. Here the CDR3 DNA reads TGCAGTGCTTCCTCGGGGGGGCAGTTAGGCTACACCTTC.

This clonotype was detected only a few times. The chain combines TRBV24-1 with TRBJ2-5; weak D call: TRBD1 (6 bases). The V end was cut by 3 bases, the J end by 5 bases, with 15 bases between. CDR3 size: 15 residues. CDR1 is KGHDR and CDR2 is SFDVKD in the germline V gene. CDR3 sequence (DNA): TGTGCCACCAGTGATCTACGCACAGGGCGGGAGACCCAGTACTTC. Translation gives CATSDLRTGRETQYF.

This clonotype has just one count. This sequence joins TRBV7-9 and TRBJ2-1; 10 bases are shared with TRBD2. Trimming at V came to 8 bases and at J to 7 bases, leaving 8 bases not matched to a gene. Per the germline V gene, CDR1 is SEHNR and CDR2 is FQNEAQ (reference sequence). The CDR3 sequence is 14 residues long. DNA for the CDR3: TGTGCCAGCGGCAAGCGGGAGGGTAGGAATGAGCAGTTCTTC. As protein: CASGKREGRNEQFF.

V is TRBV20-1 and J is TRBJ2-6, with D possibly TRBD2 on 6 matching bases. Germline V lookup: CDR1 DFQATT, CDR2 SNEGSKA (reference sequence). This CDR3 has 16 amino acids. V was pared by 6 bases and J by 2 bases, with 17 bases between. The CDR3 nucleotides are TGCAGTGCCATTCCGAGAGAGCGGGCTGGGGCCAACGTCCTGACTTTC. It translates to CSAIPRERAGANVLTF.

CDR3 sequence (DNA): TGCGCCAGCAGCTTTGGTGAGGCAGATACGCAGTATTTT. This gives the protein CASSFGEADTQYF. The chain carries TRBV5-1 and TRBJ2-3, with D hard to call. Germline V gene data show CDR1 as SGHRS and CDR2 as YFSETQ. This CDR3 is built from 13 residues. Trimming took off 2 bases at V and 4 bases at J, with 8 bases between the two ends. The full variable domain, with the rest looked up from reference TRBV5-1 and TRBJ2-3, is KAGVTQTPRYLIKTRGQQVTLSCSPISGHRSVSWYQQTPGQGLQFLFEYFSETQRNKGNFPGRFSGRQFSNSRSEMNVSTLELGDSALYLCASSFGEADTQYFGPGTRLTVL.

This clonotype has a count of ten or more. J is TRBJ2-5 and V is TRBV12-3 or TRBV12-4; 7 bases agree with TRBD1. The CDR3 has 15 residues. V dropped 7 bases and J dropped 6; count of bases not matched to a gene: 14. The CDR3 sequence: CASTLGRQGEKTQYF. As DNA, the CDR3 is TGTGCCAGCACTCTAGGGCGTCAGGGGGAAAAGACCCAGTACTTC.